These 30 T cell receptor beta chains originate from one sample sequenced in a study of T cell changes during pregnancy in multiple sclerosis. The table came from immunoSEQ multiplex PCR; TCRdb's copy has only in-frame clones and leaves some out. The sample yields approximately 70,000 clones, approximately 91% seen once. The sequencing used peripheral blood, collected in the first trimester of pregnancy. Every receptor here comes from a female donor with multiple sclerosis, enrolled in a pregnancy study.

V usage is TRBV9 and J usage is TRBJ2-5, with 10 bases matching TRBD2. The CDR3 extends over 17 amino acids. With 4 bases clipped from V and 1 base from J, the junction kept 10 bases outside the gene matches. The germline CDR1 and CDR2 sequences are SGDLS and YYNGEE. For the CDR3, the DNA is TGTGCCAGCAGCTCCAGCGGGGGGGCTCGTCTCCAAGAGACCCAGTACTTC. The encoded protein is CASSSSGGARLQETQYF.

This sequence joins TRBV30 and TRBJ1-3; 9 bases match TRBD1. V trimming: 0 bases; J trimming: 6 bases; junction bases outside the gene matches: 3. Germline V gene data show CDR1 as GTSNPN and CDR2 as SVGIG (reference sequence). The CDR3 consists of 14 residues. CDR3: CAWSVQGAVNTIYF. As DNA, the CDR3 is TGTGCCTGGAGTGTACAGGGGGCTGTAAACACCATATATTTT. The full variable domain, in which reference TRBV30 and TRBJ1-3 provide the parts outside the CDR3, is SQTIHQWPATLVQPVGSPLSLECTVEGTSNPNLYWYRQAAGRGLQLLFYSVGIGQISSEVPQNLSASRPQDRQFILSSKKLLLSDSGFYLCAWSVQGAVNTIYFGEGSWLTVV.

The chain links TRBV29-1 to TRBJ1-1, with 8 positions matching TRBD1. In germline, CDR1 is SQVTM, CDR2 ANQGSEA. With 1 base clipped from V and 1 base from J, the junction kept 2 bases outside the gene matches. The CDR3 is 14 amino acids. CDR3 loop: CSVEGRGRNTEAFF. CDR3 nucleotides: TGCAGCGTTGAAGGCAGGGGGCGGAACACTGAAGCTTTCTTT.

This clone was recorded once. The chain is built from TRBV19 and TRBJ1-2; D call uncertain. V was clipped by 6 bases and J by 2 bases, with 16 bases between them. Germline V lookup: CDR1 LNHDA, CDR2 SQIVND (reference sequence). The length of the CDR3 is 15 residues. The CDR3 DNA reads as TGTGCCAGTAGAGAAACGGGAGCGGCGAACTATGGCTACACCTTC. It codes for CASRETGAANYGYTF.

The chain is built from TRBV20-1 and TRBJ2-7; D perhaps matches TRBD2 (6 bases). CDR3 length: 11 residues. V was clipped by 7 bases and J by 4 bases, with 11 bases between them. Germline CDR1 and CDR2: DFQATT and SNEGSKA (reference sequence). This CDR3 is CSEGLLYEQYF. Here the CDR3 DNA reads TGCAGTGAAGGACTACTATACGAGCAGTACTTC.

This clone is a singleton in its sample. The chain recombines TRBV5-5 with TRBJ2-2; D gene unclear. CDR1 and CDR2 (germline): SGHKS, YYEKEE (reference sequence). The CDR3 is made up of 12 amino acids. V was clipped by 4 bases and J by 6 bases, with 7 bases between them. The CDR3 here is CASSPRAGELFF. CDR3 nucleotide sequence: TGTGCCAGCAGCCCAAGAGCCGGGGAGCTGTTTTTT.

The chain uses TRBV7-9 and TRBJ2-6; possible D gene TRBD1, 6 bases. The CDR3 sequence is 17 residues long. V lost 5 bases, J lost 4 bases, and 18 bases lay in between. CDR1 is SEHNR and CDR2 is FQNEAQ in the germline V gene (reference sequence). The CDR3 spells CASSLITGTQGANVLTF. The CDR3 DNA is TGTGCCAGCAGCCTGATCACCGGGACACAAGGGGCCAACGTCCTGACTTTC.

The V and J genes are TRBV7-3 and TRBJ2-3; 11 bases agree with TRBD2. CDR1 and CDR2 (germline): SGHTA, FQGTGA. This CDR3 is 15 amino acids long. V trimming: 5 bases; J trimming: 0 bases; junction bases outside the gene matches: 1. The CDR3 nucleotides read TGTGCCAGCAGCCTAGCGGGGGGTAGCACAGATACGCAGTATTTT. This encodes CASSLAGGSTDTQYF.

CDR3: CACGQNSYEQYF. Written as DNA, the CDR3 is TGTGCCTGTGGACAGAACTCCTACGAGCAGTACTTC. The J gene is TRBJ2-7, the V gene TRBV30; D perhaps matches TRBD1 (6 bases). The CDR3 runs 12 residues. Trimming pared 6 bases from V and 0 bases from J, leaving 9 bases between. CDR1 and CDR2 from the germline V gene are GTSNPN and SVGIG (reference sequence). Together with reference TRBV30 and TRBJ2-7, the CDR3 gives the full variable domain: SQTIHQWPATLVQPVGSPLSLECTVEGTSNPNLYWYRQAAGRGLQLLFYSVGIGQISSEVPQNLSASRPQDRQFILSSKKLLLSDSGFYLCACGQNSYEQYFGPGTRLTVT.

V gene TRBV6-6 combines with J gene TRBJ1-3; TRBD1 matches 8 bases. J gave up 4 bases and V 6 bases, and 8 bases lay outside the gene matches. The CDR3 loop spans 15 amino acids. Looked up from germline, CDR1 is MNHNY and CDR2 is SVGAGI (reference sequence). Here the CDR3 DNA reads TGTGCCAGCAGCGTTCCCACAGGGGGAGGAAACACCATATATTTT. It codes for CASSVPTGGGNTIYF.

The chain combines TRBV18 with TRBJ2-7; 7 bases match TRBD1. The CDR3 extends over 13 amino acids. V dropped 3 bases and J dropped 3; count of bases not matched to a gene: 2. Germline V gene sequence: CDR1 KGHSH, CDR2 LQKENI. The CDR3 coding sequence is TGTGCCAGCTCACCTCCAGGGGGCTACGAGCAGTACTTC. Protein product: CASSPPGGYEQYF.

The V call is TRBV6-1, the J call TRBJ1-2; no firm D call. The CDR3 totals 14 residues. V lost 0 bases and J lost 7, with 12 bases in between. The germline V gene encodes CDR1 MNHNS and CDR2 SASEGT. The CDR3 DNA reads as TGTGCCAGCAGTGAAGCGGGCGCAGCGGGTGGCTACACCTTC. Translated, it gives CASSEAGAAGGYTF.

The V call is TRBV27, the J call TRBJ1-4, with 8 bases fitting TRBD1. V lost 6 bases and J lost 3; bases outside the gene matches: 6. There are 15 residues in the CDR3. CDR1 and CDR2 from the germline V gene are MNHEY and SMNVEV (reference sequence). The DNA of the CDR3 is TGTGCCAGCAGAAACCCGGGACAGGCTAATGAAAAACTGTTTTTT. Its translation: CASRNPGQANEKLFF. The full variable domain, rest sourced from reference TRBV27 and TRBJ1-4, is EAQVTQNPRYLITVTGKKLTVTCSQNMNHEYMSWYRQDPGLGLRQIYYSMNVEVTDKGDVPEGYKVSRKEKRNFPLILESPSPNQTSLYFCASRNPGQANEKLFFGSGTQLSVL.

The chain combines TRBV7-9 with TRBJ2-5, with D perhaps TRBD2 (5 bases). V was clipped by 5 bases and J by 5 bases, with 18 bases between them. Germline CDR1 reads SEHNR; CDR2 reads FQNEAQ (reference sequence). CDR3 size: 15 residues. CDR3: CASSLGPRGNETQYF. CDR3 coding DNA: TGTGCCAGCAGCCTAGGCCCCCGAGGGAACGAGACCCAGTACTTC. Full variable domain (remainder filled in from reference TRBV7-9 and TRBJ2-5): DTGVSQNPRHKITKRGQNVTFRCDPISEHNRLYWYRQTLGQGPEFLTYFQNEAQLEKSRLLSDRFSAERPKGSFSTLEIQRTEQGDSAMYLCASSLGPRGNETQYFGPGTRLLVL.

This rearrangement joins TRBV6-4 to TRBJ2-5, with TRBD2 matching 12 bases. This CDR3 has 15 amino acids. CDR1 is MRHNA and CDR2 is SNTAGT in the germline V gene. J was trimmed by 5 bases and V by 6 bases; bases with no gene match: 7. The CDR3 is CASSSTSGSGETQYF. CDR3 nucleotides: TGTGCCAGCAGCTCGACTAGCGGGAGTGGGGAGACCCAGTACTTC.

The chain employs TRBV9 and TRBJ1-1; the D gene is possibly TRBD1 (6 bases). The V and J ends lost 2 bases and 1 base respectively, with 12 bases between them. CDR3 size: 15 residues. Per the germline V gene, CDR1 is SGDLS and CDR2 is YYNGEE. CDR3 coding DNA: TGTGCCAGCAGCGTCGGCGAGGGACAGAACACTGAAGCTTTCTTT. It translates to CASSVGEGQNTEAFF.

In its sample, this clone was seen once. The J gene is TRBJ2-1, the V gene TRBV2; 9 positions agree with TRBD1. The length of the CDR3 is 13 residues. Germline CDR1 reads SNHLY; CDR2 reads FYNNEI. V was clipped by 3 bases and J by 8 bases; unmatched bases: 2. The CDR3 region has the DNA TGTGCCAGCAGTGACAACAGGGGGCATGAGCAGTTCTTC. Translation gives CASSDNRGHEQFF. Combining the CDR3 with reference TRBV2 and TRBJ2-1 gives the whole variable domain EPEVTQTPSHQVTQMGQEVILRCVPISNHLYFYWYRQILGQKVEFLVSFYNNEISEKSEIFDDQFSVERPDGSNFTLKIRSTKLEDSAMYFCASSDNRGHEQFFGPGTRLTVL.

The chain has TRBV6-1 and TRBJ1-1, with D hard to call. Per the germline V gene, CDR1 is MNHNS and CDR2 is SASEGT. The CDR3 sequence is 18 residues long. The germline V and J ends were trimmed by 6 bases and 5 bases, with 28 bases remaining between them. CDR3 amino acids: CASSERASRAPGQTEAFF. The DNA of the CDR3 is TGTGCCAGCAGCGAACGGGCTAGCCGGGCCCCTGGCCAGACTGAAGCTTTCTTT.

This chain joins TRBV6-1 and TRBJ2-7, with 9 bases matching TRBD2. CDR1 is MNHNS, CDR2 SASEGT, per germline. The CDR3 sequence is 14 residues long. V lost 11 bases and J lost 6; bases outside the gene matches: 14. The CDR3 here is CALERREGLSEQYF. CDR3 in DNA: TGTGCCCTAGAACGGCGGGAGGGCCTCTCCGAGCAGTACTTC.

V is TRBV19 and J is TRBJ2-1, with 7 bases fitting TRBD1. The CDR3 runs to 14 residues. The J segment lost 2 bases and the V segment lost 3 bases, leaving 1 base of the junction unmatched. The germline CDR1 and CDR2 sequences are LNHDA and SQIVND (reference sequence). CDR3 residues: CASSIQGAYNEQFF. Here the CDR3 DNA reads TGTGCCAGTAGTATCCAGGGGGCCTACAATGAGCAGTTCTTC.

The gene calls are TRBV7-3 and TRBJ2-5; tentatively, D is TRBD1 (5 bases). The V and J ends lost 5 bases and 2 bases respectively, with 12 bases between them. Germline V CDR1 and CDR2: SGHTA, FQGTGA. This CDR3 has 14 amino acids. The CDR3 sequence: CASSPGHVQETQYF. The CDR3 nucleotides read TGTGCCAGCAGCCCAGGACATGTTCAAGAGACCCAGTACTTC.

The chain has TRBV2 and TRBJ1-4, with TRBD1 identical over 9 bases. J lost 7 bases, V lost 0 bases, and 12 bases had no gene match. This CDR3 contains 18 residues. Germline lookup yields CDR1 SNHLY and CDR2 FYNNEI. CDR3 residues: CASSEAVPGQGPGEKLFF. Here the CDR3 DNA reads TGTGCCAGCAGTGAAGCAGTCCCGGGACAGGGCCCTGGTGAAAAACTGTTTTTT.

The V and J genes are TRBV4-2 and TRBJ1-2, with TRBD1 identical over 7 bases. The trim removed 0 bases at V and 12 bases at J, leaving 7 bases unmatched. The V gene's germline CDR1 is LGHNA and CDR2 YNFKEQ. CDR3 length: 13 amino acids. The CDR3 region is CASSQDTGTDNTF. CDR3 coding DNA: TGTGCCAGCAGCCAAGATACCGGGACAGACAACACCTTC.

This chain uses TRBV4-2 with TRBJ2-1, with TRBD2 identical over 8 bases. This CDR3 region has 16 residues. The ends lost 4 bases at V and 7 bases at J; junction bases unmatched: 12. Looked up from germline, CDR1 is LGHNA and CDR2 is YNFKEQ. The CDR3 DNA reads as TGTGCCAGCAGCCCCGGACTAGCTTTAGCAGGGAATGAGCAGTTCTTC. Translation: CASSPGLALAGNEQFF.

This chain joins TRBV7-8 and TRBJ1-3, with no clear D. In germline, CDR1 is SGHVS, CDR2 FQNEAQ. This CDR3 has 15 amino acids. Trimming pared 4 bases from V and 0 bases from J, leaving 10 bases between. CDR3 protein: CASSSTHSSGNTIYF. The DNA for the CDR3 is TGTGCCAGCAGCTCCACCCATAGCTCTGGAAACACCATATATTTT.

This clone occurred many times. The rearrangement uses TRBV18 and TRBJ2-7; the match to TRBD2 covers 10 bases. V shed 3 bases and J 7 bases; nucleotides not matched to a gene: 18. This CDR3 is 18 amino acids long. Germline V lookup: CDR1 KGHSH, CDR2 LQKENI. CDR3 nucleotide sequence: TGTGCCAGCTCACCCCTTCCAGCGGGAGGGCCAATTCCGCGGGAGCAGTACTTC. The encoded protein is CASSPLPAGGPIPREQYF.

The chain couples TRBV5-1 to TRBJ2-3, with 7 nucleotides matching TRBD2. Germline V lookup: CDR1 SGHRS, CDR2 YFSETQ. J lost 5 bases, V lost 0 bases, and 9 bases had no gene match. The CDR3 spans 16 residues. Written as DNA, the CDR3 is TGCGCCAGCAGCTTGGAGGTGGGAACGGGGGGAGATACGCAGTATTTT. Translation: CASSLEVGTGGDTQYF.

The V and J genes are TRBV6-4 and TRBJ2-1, with D tentatively TRBD2 (5 bases). The CDR3 runs to 17 residues. Germline V gene sequence: CDR1 MRHNA, CDR2 SNTAGT. The V and J ends lost 6 bases and 0 bases respectively, with 18 bases between them. This CDR3 is CASSPLPVASSYNEQFF. The CDR3, as DNA: TGTGCCAGCAGCCCTCTTCCTGTAGCGAGCTCCTACAATGAGCAGTTCTTC.

The chain recombines TRBV28 with TRBJ1-3; D is uncertain. Trimming pared 5 bases from V and 0 bases from J, leaving 11 bases between. The CDR3 is 15 residues long. Germline lookup yields CDR1 MDHEN and CDR2 SYDVKM. The CDR3 region is CASSPPGFSGNTIYF. The CDR3 nucleotides read TGTGCCAGCAGTCCCCCAGGTTTCTCTGGAAACACCATATATTTT.

This rearrangement joins TRBV4-2 to TRBJ1-5; 8 positions match TRBD1. V trimming: 1 base; J trimming: 4 bases; junction bases outside the gene matches: 9. Germline CDR1 LGHNA, CDR2 YNFKEQ. The CDR3 is made up of 17 amino acids. For the CDR3, the DNA is TGTGCCAGCAGCCAAGGCAGGGGGCAGGGGTGGAATCAGCCCCAGCATTTT. As protein: CASSQGRGQGWNQPQHF.